This entry features one TCR beta chain sequence. The method was immunoSEQ multiplex PCR; TCRdb's version includes in-frame clones alone and lacks a portion of them. Seen here are roughly 100,000 clones, approximately 89% observed once, and the top ten hold about 8.7%. The sample belongs to a study of T cell responses to AZD1222 COVID-19 vaccine. The sequence was collected from an adult in good health. This sample comprised peripheral blood, obtained on day 0 of AZD1222 vaccination.

The CDR3 sequence is CSVAGQGVDTIYF. The CDR3 bases are TGCAGCGTGGCGGGACAGGGGGTTGACACCATATATTTT. The chain uses TRBV29-1 and TRBJ1-3, with 11 nucleotides matching TRBD1. V gave up 6 bases and J gave up 8 bases; unmatched junction bases: 6. Germline loops: CDR1 SQVTM, CDR2 ANQGSEA. The CDR3 has 13 amino acids.